The 27 T cell receptor beta chains reported below all come from one sample, sequenced in a study of cytomegalovirus exposure and HLA in healthy donors. PCR amplification relied on 60 Vbeta primers (plus 13 Jbeta primers). Data came from immunoSEQ multiplex PCR; TCRdb stores just in-frame clones and leaves some out. The sample consists of roughly 160,000 clones, roughly 77% of them appearing once. The sequencing sample was made of PBMCs. The receptors were sampled from a woman between 40 and 50 years old in good health and CMV-seropositive.

This rearrangement joins TRBV5-1 to TRBJ2-5, with D possibly TRBD1 on 7 matching bases. Germline CDR1 and CDR2: SGHRS and YFSETQ. The CDR3 is 15 residues long. Trimming removed 0 bases from V and 2 bases from J, with 11 bases in between. The CDR3 spells CASSLGQGGQETQYF. The CDR3, as DNA: TGCGCCAGCAGCTTGGGTCAGGGGGGACAAGAGACCCAGTACTTC.

The chain carries TRBV29-1 and TRBJ2-7; a possible D gene is TRBD2 (6 bases). Germline V lookup: CDR1 SQVTM, CDR2 ANQGSEA. This CDR3 is 13 amino acids long. The V and J ends lost 6 bases and 0 bases respectively, with 12 bases between them. CDR3 in DNA: TGCAGCGTGCGCCTGGGGGGCTCCTACGAGCAGTACTTC. Translated: CSVRLGGSYEQYF.

V gene TRBV4-1 combines with J gene TRBJ2-2, with a weak D call TRBD1 (5 bases). The germline V and J ends were trimmed by 3 bases and 7 bases, with 12 bases remaining between them. The CDR3 sequence is 14 residues long. Looked up from germline, CDR1 is MGHRA and CDR2 is YSYEKL. CDR3 sequence (DNA): TGCGCCAGCAGCCATAGACAGTCGGACGGGGAGCTGTTTTTT. Protein product: CASSHRQSDGELFF.

This clone was picked up one time. The chain joins TRBV11-2 to TRBJ1-1; D is ambiguous. The CDR3 consists of 13 residues. The germline gives CDR1 SGHAT, CDR2 FQNNGV. Trimming cost V 1 base and J 0 bases, with 3 bases left between them. CDR3 sequence reads: CASSLGVNTEAFF. The CDR3 DNA reads TGTGCCAGCAGCTTAGGAGTGAACACTGAAGCTTTCTTT.

The gene calls are TRBV4-1 and TRBJ2-1; unclear D gene. The CDR3 is 12 residues long. Germline V lookup: CDR1 MGHRA, CDR2 YSYEKL. V lost 1 base to trimming and J lost 8 bases, with 6 bases between them. DNA of the CDR3: TGCGCCAGCAGCCAAGTGGGCCATGAGCAGTTCTTC. The encoded protein is CASSQVGHEQFF.

This clone was counted only a few times. The chain links TRBV6-5 to TRBJ1-6, with 8 bases aligning to TRBD1. Per germline, CDR1 MNHEY and CDR2 SVGAGI. This CDR3 has 16 amino acids. V shed 0 bases, J shed 8 bases, and the junction held 6 bases outside the gene matches. In DNA form, the CDR3 reads TGTGCCAGCAGTTACTCGACTGCACAGGGGGATTCACCCCTCCACTTT. Its translation: CASSYSTAQGDSPLHF.

The chain employs TRBV5-1 and TRBJ2-1, with D possibly TRBD1 on 6 matching bases. CDR1 SGHRS and CDR2 YFSETQ come from the germline V gene. Trimming removed 0 bases at V and 6 bases at J, with 10 bases between. The length of the CDR3 is 14 residues. This CDR3 reads CASSLADRFNEQFF. The CDR3 coding sequence is TGCGCCAGCAGCTTGGCCGACAGGTTCAATGAGCAGTTCTTC.

This chain connects TRBV11-2 to TRBJ1-3; D is undetermined. The CDR3 covers 14 residues. V dropped 2 bases and J dropped 0 bases, with 5 bases sitting between them. Looked up from germline, CDR1 is SGHAT and CDR2 is FQNNGV. The CDR3 is CASSLQYSGNTIYF. The CDR3 region has the DNA TGTGCCAGCAGCTTACAGTACTCTGGAAACACCATATATTTT.

There are a few counts of this clone. This chain uses TRBV7-9 with TRBJ2-3, with 11 positions matching TRBD2. Germline lookup yields CDR1 SEHNR and CDR2 FQNEAQ (reference sequence). CDR3 length equals 14 residues. V trimming: 4 bases; J trimming: 7 bases; junction bases outside the gene matches: 4. The CDR3 nucleotides read TGTGCCAGCAGCTGGGGACTAGCGGAGAATACGCAGTATTTT. Translation: CASSWGLAENTQYF. Full variable domain (missing parts from reference TRBV7-9 and TRBJ2-3): DTGVSQNPRHKITKRGQNVTFRCDPISEHNRLYWYRQTLGQGPEFLTYFQNEAQLEKSRLLSDRFSAERPKGSFSTLEIQRTEQGDSAMYLCASSWGLAENTQYFGPGTRLTVL.

This clone was counted a few times. The chain couples TRBV5-1 to TRBJ1-2; 7 positions agree with TRBD1. The CDR3 spans 15 residues. Germline V gene sequence: CDR1 SGHRS, CDR2 YFSETQ. J lost 1 base, V lost 4 bases, and 7 bases had no gene match. The CDR3 loop is CASSPSRDSNYGYTF. The CDR3 DNA reads TGCGCCAGCAGCCCGTCCCGGGACAGTAACTATGGCTACACCTTC.

For this clone: The sample holds other DNA sequences that translate to the same CDR3. The chain is built from TRBV6-5 and TRBJ2-1, with 9 positions matching TRBD1. Trimming took 3 bases from V and 7 from J; bases not matched to a gene: 1. This CDR3 is built from 13 residues. Germline V gene data show CDR1 as MNHEY and CDR2 as SVGAGI. CDR3 protein: CASSYDRGNEQFF. The CDR3 DNA reads as TGTGCCAGCAGTTATGACAGGGGGAATGAGCAGTTCTTC.

The V call is TRBV19, the J call TRBJ1-2; tentative D call: TRBD1 (6 bases). The CDR3 is 13 residues long. Germline V lookup: CDR1 LNHDA, CDR2 SQIVND (reference sequence). V was clipped by 7 bases and J by 1 base, with 10 bases between them. The CDR3 nucleotides are TGTGCCAGTAAGGCAGGGGATAACTATGGCTACACCTTC. Amino acid sequence: CASKAGDNYGYTF.

This clone came up once. The chain employs TRBV19 and TRBJ2-2, with D uncertain. The V end lost 0 bases, the J end lost 2 bases, and 10 bases lay between the germline ends. The CDR3 runs to 16 residues. Germline V gene lookup returns CDR1 LNHDA and CDR2 SQIVND (reference sequence). The CDR3 loop reads CASSIDGGINTGELFF. The CDR3 coding sequence is TGTGCCAGTAGTATAGACGGCGGAATTAACACCGGGGAGCTGTTTTTT.

This chain uses TRBV7-2 with TRBJ2-7, with 11 bases aligning to TRBD2. CDR1 and CDR2 from the germline V gene are SGHTA and FQGNSA. The CDR3 spans 17 residues. V was pared by 1 base and J by 3 bases, with 8 bases of the junction left unmatched. CDR3 loop: CASSLGPPTSGSYEQYF. In DNA form, the CDR3 reads TGTGCCAGCAGCTTAGGGCCACCCACTAGCGGGAGCTACGAGCAGTACTTC.

The chain is built from TRBV29-1 and TRBJ1-2; 10 bases are a match to TRBD1. CDR3 length equals 14 residues. Germline V gives CDR1 SQVTM, CDR2 ANQGSEA. V lost 4 bases to trimming and J lost 6 bases; unmatched junction nucleotides: 8. Written as DNA, the CDR3 is TGCAGCGTTGCCGGGACAGGGGATACGAATGGCTACACCTTC. Its protein product is CSVAGTGDTNGYTF.

The rearrangement links TRBV28 to TRBJ2-7, with 11 nucleotides matching TRBD1. Trimming took 8 bases from V and 3 from J; bases not matched to a gene: 18. CDR3 length: 18 amino acids. CDR1 MDHEN and CDR2 SYDVKM come from the germline V gene. The CDR3 loop reads CASEPGTTGTGGNYEQYF. CDR3 sequence (DNA): TGTGCCAGCGAGCCTGGGACAACCGGGACAGGGGGAAACTACGAGCAGTACTTC.

The chain combines TRBV28 with TRBJ1-2; D not certain. V dropped 2 bases and J dropped 2 bases, with 9 bases sitting between them. The CDR3 extends over 14 amino acids. From germline, CDR1 is MDHEN and CDR2 SYDVKM. The CDR3: CASSLQATNYGYTF. In nucleotides, the CDR3 is TGTGCCAGCAGTTTACAAGCAACCAACTATGGCTACACCTTC.

The gene calls are TRBV28 and TRBJ1-4; perhaps TRBD1 as D (5 bases). The ends were cut back, 5 bases at V and 4 bases at J, with 8 bases in the middle. Germline assignment: CDR1 MDHEN and CDR2 SYDVKM. CDR3 length: 13 residues. The CDR3 sequence is CASSRGHNEKLFF. As DNA, the CDR3 is TGTGCCAGCAGTAGGGGCCATAATGAAAAACTGTTTTTT.

This clone was observed a handful of times. The rearrangement uses TRBV12-5 and TRBJ2-2, with 7 bases fitting TRBD2. The CDR3 loop spans 17 amino acids. V dropped 1 base and J dropped 5; count of bases not matched to a gene: 10. Germline V CDR1 and CDR2: LGHNT, FRNRAP. CDR3 coding DNA: TGTGCTAGTGGTTTGGATACCCCACTAGCGCGAACCGGGGAGCTGTTTTTT. Its protein product is CASGLDTPLARTGELFF.

This clone has just one count. The chain is built from TRBV28 and TRBJ1-2; TRBD1 matches at 10 bases. In germline, CDR1 is MDHEN, CDR2 SYDVKM. V lost 5 bases to trimming and J lost 4 bases; unmatched junction nucleotides: 7. The CDR3 extends over 15 amino acids. The CDR3 DNA reads TGTGCCAGCAGTCCAAGACAGGGGGCCGTCTATGGCTACACCTTC. Protein sequence: CASSPRQGAVYGYTF.

V is TRBV19 and J is TRBJ2-1; TRBD1 agrees at 7 bases. The CDR3 length is 18 residues. J gave up 6 bases and V 1 base, and 15 bases lay outside the gene matches. CDR1 and CDR2 (germline): LNHDA, SQIVND (reference sequence). This CDR3 reads CASSIGEGGGWWSNEQFF. The CDR3, as DNA: TGTGCCAGTAGTATAGGAGAAGGGGGCGGATGGTGGAGCAATGAGCAGTTCTTC.

This chain links TRBV7-9 with TRBJ1-4; 12 nucleotides align to TRBD1. Germline loops: CDR1 SEHNR, CDR2 FQNEAQ (reference sequence). V lost 2 bases and J lost 8; bases outside the gene matches: 6. The CDR3 extends over 16 amino acids. The CDR3 DNA reads as TGTGCCAGCAGCTTACCGGGACAGGGGGCTTTAGAAAAACTGTTTTTT. Amino acid sequence: CASSLPGQGALEKLFF.

The chain combines TRBV7-9 with TRBJ2-1; 10 nucleotides match TRBD2. In germline, CDR1 is SEHNR, CDR2 FQNEAQ (reference sequence). V was clipped by 5 bases and J by 7 bases; unmatched bases: 8. CDR3 length: 15 residues. The CDR3 reads CASSRASGSRNEQFF. The CDR3 DNA sequence: TGTGCCAGCAGCCGGGCTAGCGGGAGTCGGAATGAGCAGTTCTTC.

The table lists this clone with a count of one. The chain has TRBV6-5 and TRBJ1-4, with 8 bases fitting TRBD1. Germline CDR1 reads MNHEY; CDR2 reads SVGAGI. CDR3 length: 13 amino acids. The J segment lost 4 bases and the V segment lost 11 bases, leaving 6 bases of the junction unmatched. CDR3 bases: TGTGCCGGGAAGACAGGGGATAATGAAAAACTGTTTTTT. Its translation is CAGKTGDNEKLFF.

The genes are TRBV16 and TRBJ1-2; D may be TRBD1 (5 bases). The CDR3 consists of 14 residues. V was clipped by 0 bases and J by 7 bases, with 12 bases between them. Germline CDR1 is KGHSY and CDR2 is FQNENV. The CDR3, as DNA: TGTGCCAGCAGCCAATCTCAGGGAATCGGTGGCTACACCTTC. Its protein product is CASSQSQGIGGYTF.

The gene calls are TRBV13 and TRBJ2-6; D not certain. V lost 0 bases, J lost 0 bases, and 9 bases lay in between. CDR1 is PRHDT, CDR2 FYEKMQ, per germline (reference sequence). The CDR3 runs 17 residues. The CDR3 DNA sequence: TGTGCCAGCAGCTTAGGGCAGAGGATCTCTGGGGCCAACGTCCTGACTTTC. Protein sequence: CASSLGQRISGANVLTF.

The rearrangement uses TRBV7-9 and TRBJ2-7, with D tentatively TRBD2 (6 bases). CDR3 length: 14 amino acids. Germline values: CDR1 SEHNR, CDR2 FQNEAQ (reference sequence). The V gene lost 1 base and the J gene lost 2 bases, with 9 bases spanning the gap. This chain's CDR3 is CASSLEAGTYEQYF. CDR3 DNA: TGTGCCAGCAGCTTAGAGGCGGGAACCTACGAGCAGTACTTC.